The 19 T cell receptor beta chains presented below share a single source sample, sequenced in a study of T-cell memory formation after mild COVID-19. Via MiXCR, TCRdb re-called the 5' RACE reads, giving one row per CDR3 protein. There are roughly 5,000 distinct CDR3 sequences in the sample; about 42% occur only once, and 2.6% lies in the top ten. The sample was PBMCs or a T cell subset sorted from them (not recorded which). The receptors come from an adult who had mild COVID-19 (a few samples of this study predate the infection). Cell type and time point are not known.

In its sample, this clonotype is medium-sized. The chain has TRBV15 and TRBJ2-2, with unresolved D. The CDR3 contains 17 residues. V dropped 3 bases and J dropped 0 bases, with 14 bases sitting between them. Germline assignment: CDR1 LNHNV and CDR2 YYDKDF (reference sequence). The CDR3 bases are TGTGCCACCAGCAGTGGACCGCCCCATCCGAACACCGGGGAGCTGTTTTTT. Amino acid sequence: CATSSGPPHPNTGELFF.

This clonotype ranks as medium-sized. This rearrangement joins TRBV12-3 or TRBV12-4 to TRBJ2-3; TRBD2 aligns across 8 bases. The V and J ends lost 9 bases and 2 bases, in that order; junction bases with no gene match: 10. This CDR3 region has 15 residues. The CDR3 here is CASSTWTSFTDTQYF. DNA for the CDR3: TGTGCCAGTTCAACATGGACTAGCTTCACAGATACGCAGTATTTT.

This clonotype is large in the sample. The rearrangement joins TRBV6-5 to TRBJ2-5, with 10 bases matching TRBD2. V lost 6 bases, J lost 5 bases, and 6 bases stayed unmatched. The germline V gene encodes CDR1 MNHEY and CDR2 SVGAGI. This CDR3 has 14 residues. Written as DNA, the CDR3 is TGTGCCAGCAGATTACTAGCGGGGTGGGAGACCCAGTACTTC. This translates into CASRLLAGWETQYF.

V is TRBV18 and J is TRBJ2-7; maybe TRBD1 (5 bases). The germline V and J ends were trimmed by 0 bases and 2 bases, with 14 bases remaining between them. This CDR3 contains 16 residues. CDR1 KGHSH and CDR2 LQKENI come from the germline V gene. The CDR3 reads CASSPPMPGSTYEQYF. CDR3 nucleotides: TGTGCCAGCTCACCACCGATGCCAGGGTCCACCTACGAGCAGTACTTC. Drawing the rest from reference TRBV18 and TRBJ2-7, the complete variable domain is NAGVMQNPRHLVRRRGQEARLRCSPMKGHSHVYWYRQLPEEGLKFMVYLQKENIIDESGMPKERFSAEFPKEGPSILRIQQVVRGDSAAYFCASSPPMPGSTYEQYFGPGTRLTVT.

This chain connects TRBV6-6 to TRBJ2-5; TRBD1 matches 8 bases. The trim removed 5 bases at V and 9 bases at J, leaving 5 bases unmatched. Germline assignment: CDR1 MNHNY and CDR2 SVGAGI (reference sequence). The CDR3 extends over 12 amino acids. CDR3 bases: TGTGCCAGCAGTGCAGGGGGCGGGTCCCAGTACTTC. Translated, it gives CASSAGGGSQYF.

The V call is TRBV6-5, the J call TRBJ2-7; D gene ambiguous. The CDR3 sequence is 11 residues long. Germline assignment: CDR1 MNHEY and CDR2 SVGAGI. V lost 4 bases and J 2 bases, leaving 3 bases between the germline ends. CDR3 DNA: TGTGCCAGCAGTTCCCCCTACGAGCAGTACTTC. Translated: CASSSPYEQYF.

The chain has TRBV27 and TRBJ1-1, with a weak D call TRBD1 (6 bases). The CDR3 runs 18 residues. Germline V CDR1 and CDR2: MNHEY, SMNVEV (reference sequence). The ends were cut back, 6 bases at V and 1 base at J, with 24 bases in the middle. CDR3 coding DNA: TGTGCCAGCAGATCTTCACGCTGGAGCAGGGGAGGGAACACTGAAGCTTTCTTT. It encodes CASRSSRWSRGGNTEAFF.

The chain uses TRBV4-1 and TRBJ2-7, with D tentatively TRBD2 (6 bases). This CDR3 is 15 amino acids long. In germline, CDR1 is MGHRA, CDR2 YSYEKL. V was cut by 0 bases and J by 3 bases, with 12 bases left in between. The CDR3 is CASSQDASVYYEQYF. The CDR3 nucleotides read TGCGCCAGCAGCCAAGATGCTAGCGTTTACTACGAGCAGTACTTC.

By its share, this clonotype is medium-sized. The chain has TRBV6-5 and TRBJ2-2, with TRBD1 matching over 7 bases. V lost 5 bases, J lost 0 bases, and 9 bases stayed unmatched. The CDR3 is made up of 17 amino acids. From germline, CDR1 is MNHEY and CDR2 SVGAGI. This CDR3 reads CASSQKGTASNTGELFF. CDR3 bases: TGTGCCAGCAGTCAAAAAGGGACAGCATCGAACACCGGGGAGCTGTTTTTT.

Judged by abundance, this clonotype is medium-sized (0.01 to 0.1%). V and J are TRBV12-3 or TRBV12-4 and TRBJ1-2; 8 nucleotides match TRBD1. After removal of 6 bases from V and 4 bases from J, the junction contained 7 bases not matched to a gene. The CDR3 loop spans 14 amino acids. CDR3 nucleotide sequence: TGTGCCAGCAGCCCTGACAGGGGCGGCTATGGCTACACCTTC. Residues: CASSPDRGGYGYTF.

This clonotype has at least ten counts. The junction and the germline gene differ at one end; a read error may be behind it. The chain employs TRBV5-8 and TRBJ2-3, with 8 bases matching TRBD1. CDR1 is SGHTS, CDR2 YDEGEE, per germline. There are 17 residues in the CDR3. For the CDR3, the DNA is TGTGCCAGCAGTTTGGGACAGGCTAGAACACACACAGATACGCAGTATTTT. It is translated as CASSLGQARTHTDTQYF.

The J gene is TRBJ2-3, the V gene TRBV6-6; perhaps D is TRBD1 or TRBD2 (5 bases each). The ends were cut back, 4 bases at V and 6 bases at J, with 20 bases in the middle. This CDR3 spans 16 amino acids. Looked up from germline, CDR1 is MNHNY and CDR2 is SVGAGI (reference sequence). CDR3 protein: CASSFPGPRAPDTQYF. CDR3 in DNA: TGTGCCAGCAGTTTTCCGGGGCCGCGCGCCCCCGATACGCAGTATTTT.

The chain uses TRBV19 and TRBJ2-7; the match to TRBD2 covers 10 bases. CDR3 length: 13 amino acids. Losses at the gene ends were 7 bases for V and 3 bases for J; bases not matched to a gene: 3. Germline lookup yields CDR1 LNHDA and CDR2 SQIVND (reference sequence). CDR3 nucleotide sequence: TGTGCCAGTACCGCTAGCGGGAGCTACGAGCAGTACTTC. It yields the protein CASTASGSYEQYF.

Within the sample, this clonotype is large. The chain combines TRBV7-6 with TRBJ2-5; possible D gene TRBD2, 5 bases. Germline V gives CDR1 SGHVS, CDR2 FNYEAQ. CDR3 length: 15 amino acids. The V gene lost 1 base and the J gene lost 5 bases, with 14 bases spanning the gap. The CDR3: CASSLDVRVSETQYF. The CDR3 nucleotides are TGTGCCAGCAGCTTAGATGTGAGGGTCAGCGAGACCCAGTACTTC.

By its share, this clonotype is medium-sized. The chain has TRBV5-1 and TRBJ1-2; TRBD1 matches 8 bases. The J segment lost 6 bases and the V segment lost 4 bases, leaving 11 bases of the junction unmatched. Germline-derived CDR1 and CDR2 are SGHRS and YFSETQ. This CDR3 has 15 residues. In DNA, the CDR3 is TGCGCCAGCAGCCCCCGACAGGGGTGGTCCGATGGCTACACCTTC. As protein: CASSPRQGWSDGYTF.

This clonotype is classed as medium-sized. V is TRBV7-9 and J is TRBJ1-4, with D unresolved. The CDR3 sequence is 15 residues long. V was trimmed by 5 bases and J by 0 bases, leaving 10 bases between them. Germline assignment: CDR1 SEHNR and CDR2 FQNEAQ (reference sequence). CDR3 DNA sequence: TGTGCCAGCAGCGATCTGGCGACAACTAATGAAAAACTGTTTTTT. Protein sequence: CASSDLATTNEKLFF. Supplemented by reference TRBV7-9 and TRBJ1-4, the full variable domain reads DTGVSQNPRHKITKRGQNVTFRCDPISEHNRLYWYRQTLGQGPEFLTYFQNEAQLEKSRLLSDRFSAERPKGSFSTLEIQRTEQGDSAMYLCASSDLATTNEKLFFGSGTQLSVL.

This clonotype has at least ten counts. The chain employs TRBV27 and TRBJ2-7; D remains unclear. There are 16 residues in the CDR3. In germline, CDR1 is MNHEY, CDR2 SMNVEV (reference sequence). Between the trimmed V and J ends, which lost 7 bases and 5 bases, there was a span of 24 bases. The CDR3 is CASTSRYSAGMDEQYF. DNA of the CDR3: TGTGCCAGCACCTCGAGGTATTCCGCAGGTATGGACGAGCAGTACTTC.

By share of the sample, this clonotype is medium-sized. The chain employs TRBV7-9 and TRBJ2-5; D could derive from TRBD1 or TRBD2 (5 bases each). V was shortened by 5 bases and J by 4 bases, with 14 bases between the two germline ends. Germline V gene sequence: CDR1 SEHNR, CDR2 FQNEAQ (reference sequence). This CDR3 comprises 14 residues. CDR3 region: CASSQSGAGETQYF. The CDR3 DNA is TGTGCCAGCAGCCAGTCCGGGGCGGGAGAGACCCAGTACTTC.

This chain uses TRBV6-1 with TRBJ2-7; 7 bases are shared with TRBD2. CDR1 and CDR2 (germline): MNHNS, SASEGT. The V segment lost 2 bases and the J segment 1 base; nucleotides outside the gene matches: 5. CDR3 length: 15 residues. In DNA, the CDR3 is TGTGCCAGCAGTGAACTCCGGGACTATTCCTACGAGCAGTACGTC. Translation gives CASSELRDYSYEQYV.